This TCR beta chain was observed in a study of T cell changes during pregnancy in multiple sclerosis (dated by TCRdb to 2018 to 2020). The study in broad terms: The study examined how the T cell repertoire changed over the course of pregnancy in women with multiple sclerosis.

Library creation used the immunoSEQ multiplex PCR assay. Entries here come from immuneACCESS through TCRdb and include only in-frame sequences with V and J called. Some clones fail to appear in such tables; in the studies checked, an unresolved V gene covers under half of the shortfall, and the cause of the remainder is unknown. The sample contains 69,000 or so clones, approximately 92% of them found a single time. The ten largest clones represent about 2.5% of the sample. Comment on this clone: Its recognized antigen is unknown. No base qualities exist here, and no much larger clone lies one base off it.

At the junction V is shortened by 5 bases and J by 6 bases, with 23 bases in between. Based on the germline V gene (reference sequence), the CDR1 and CDR2 sequences are MNHEY and SMNVEV. From its cysteine to its phenylalanine, the CDR3 spans 16 amino acids. Here the CDR3 DNA is all that survives: 48 bases in frame from base 1. This material consisted of peripheral blood, taken before pregnancy. This chain joins TRBV27 to TRBJ2-7, and TRBD1 may be the D gene, going by 5 matching bases. The source is a female donor with multiple sclerosis, enrolled in a pregnancy study. The CDR3 sequence is CASSPLQGSGLLEQYF. At the DNA level, the sequence is TGTGCCAGCAGTCCACTCCAGGGATCAGGGTTACTCGAGCAGTACTTC.